This T cell receptor beta chain is from a study of T cell changes during pregnancy in multiple sclerosis (dated by TCRdb to between 2018 and 2021). Context from the whole study: The study looked at changes in the T cell repertoire across pregnancy in women with multiple sclerosis.

The library was built by means of the immunoSEQ multiplex PCR assay. In its TCRdb copy, this immuneACCESS table keeps in-frame sequences only and misses some clones. Where compared with another copy, unresolved V genes explain less than half of these, and the others have no known cause. In this sample the table shows over 65,000 clones, roughly 90% of which occur a single time. The ten largest account for roughly 2% of the sample. Trimmed from V: 1 base; trimmed from J: 6 bases; junction bases lacking a gene match: 6. Taken from cysteine to phenylalanine, the CDR3 has 16 residues. Only the CDR3 part of the read is kept: 48 bases, read in frame from the first base. CDR1 and CDR2 were assigned from the germline V gene as LGHNA and YNFKEQ. Concerning this clone: The antigen this receptor binds is unknown. The record has no base qualities; no much larger clone is one base away.

The source was peripheral blood, collected in the first trimester of pregnancy. The V and J genes are TRBV4-2 and TRBJ2-1; 10 of the junction bases match TRBD2. The TCR was taken from a female donor in good health, enrolled as a control in a pregnancy study. The nucleotide sequence reads TGTGCCAGCAGCCAAGGAGCCAGCGGGGGGGCCAATGAGCAGTTCTTC. Its translation is CASSQGASGGANEQFF.